The 26 T cell receptor beta chains in this list originate from one sample, sequenced in a study of metastatic and nonmetastatic thyroid tumors. TCRdb re-clonotyped the PCR reads through MiXCR. Among about 38,000 clones, roughly 50% were seen once, and the ten largest hold about 24%. Every patient was untreated before thyroid surgery. Source material: tumor tissue. These receptors came from a male donor with papillary thyroid cancer or a benign thyroid nodule (not recorded which). Some clones in this sample may be carry-over from other donors' samples.

This chain links TRBV20-1 with TRBJ2-1, with 12 bases aligning to TRBD2. This CDR3 region has 14 residues. From germline, CDR1 is DFQATT and CDR2 SNEGSKA (reference sequence). The DNA of the CDR3 is TGCAGCGCGTCCCTAGCGGGAGGGCTCAATGAGCAGTTCTTC. This encodes CSASLAGGLNEQFF.

This clone has a handful of counts. This chain links TRBV4-3 with TRBJ1-3; D ambiguous. The V and J ends lost 0 bases and 2 bases respectively, with 11 bases between them. The germline V gene has CDR1 LGHNA and CDR2 YSLEER. The CDR3 consists of 16 residues. The CDR3 reads CASSQDVGLTGNTIYF. The CDR3 DNA follows: TGCGCCAGCAGCCAAGATGTAGGGTTGACTGGAAACACCATATATTTT.

This chain links TRBV4-1 with TRBJ2-6; 8 bases align to TRBD2. CDR1 is MGHRA and CDR2 is YSYEKL in the germline V gene. Unmatched junction bases numbered 9, after V lost 2 bases and J lost 0 bases. The CDR3 contains 19 residues. The CDR3 DNA reads as TGCGCCAGCAGCCAACCCCCCGGGAGGGGTCCCTCTGGGGCCAACGTCCTGACTTTC. Its protein is CASSQPPGRGPSGANVLTF.

Only a few counts were recorded for this clone. The CDR3 bases are TGTGCTAGTGGTCGCGAGACCCAGTACTTC. It codes for CASGRETQYF. This sequence joins TRBV12-5 and TRBJ2-5; unclear D gene. Germline V gives CDR1 LGHNT, CDR2 FRNRAP. The CDR3 loop spans 10 amino acids. V lost 5 bases and J lost 5, with 3 bases in between. Drawing the rest from reference TRBV12-5 and TRBJ2-5, the complete variable domain is DARVTQTPRHKVTEMGQEVTMRCQPILGHNTVFWYRQTMMQGLELLAYFRNRAPLDDSGMPKDRFSAEMPDATLATLKIQPSEPRDSAVYFCASGRETQYFGPGTRLLVL.

CDR3 sequence (DNA): TGTGCCTGGGACAGGGATAAAAATGAGCAGTTCTTC. It codes for CAWDRDKNEQFF. The rearrangement joins TRBV30 to TRBJ2-1; 7 bases agree with TRBD1. Trimming took 5 bases from V and 7 from J; bases not matched to a gene: 5. The CDR3 extends over 12 amino acids. Germline CDR1 is GTSNPN and CDR2 is SVGIG (reference sequence).

V is TRBV30 and J is TRBJ2-7; TRBD2 matches 8 bases. Germline lookup yields CDR1 GTSNPN and CDR2 SVGIG (reference sequence). With V trimmed by 3 bases and J by 4 bases, 5 bases remained unmatched. CDR3 length: 13 amino acids. CDR3 DNA sequence: TGTGCCTGGAGCAAGGGACTAGGTTACGAGCAGTACTTC. Amino acids: CAWSKGLGYEQYF.

The V call is TRBV10-2, the J call TRBJ2-1, with D uncertain. Per germline, CDR1 WSHSY and CDR2 SAAADI. With 2 bases removed from V and 15 bases from J, the gap between germline ends came to 8 bases. The CDR3 has 10 residues. The CDR3 is CASSEGTPFF. The CDR3 nucleotides are TGCGCCAGCAGTGAGGGTACTCCGTTCTTC.

The chain employs TRBV5-1 and TRBJ2-6; 7 bases align to TRBD1. Germline CDR1 is SGHRS and CDR2 is YFSETQ. Losses at the gene ends were 4 bases for V and 0 bases for J; bases not matched to a gene: 7. The CDR3 is made up of 17 amino acids. The CDR3 loop is CASSGGQDFSGANVLTF. Here the CDR3 DNA reads TGCGCCAGCAGCGGCGGACAGGACTTCTCTGGGGCCAACGTCCTGACTTTC.

The chain employs TRBV6-5 and TRBJ1-3; the D is unclear. The germline V gene has CDR1 MNHEY and CDR2 SVGAGI. The V end was cut by 2 bases, the J end by 0 bases, with 8 bases between. There are 15 residues in the CDR3. CDR3 sequence reads: CASSYGGISGNTIYF. The CDR3 DNA follows: TGTGCCAGCAGTTACGGAGGGATCTCTGGAAACACCATATATTTT.

The gene calls are TRBV6-2 or TRBV6-3 and TRBJ2-7; D perhaps matches TRBD1 (5 bases). Germline V CDR1 and CDR2: MNHEY, SVGEGT. There are 17 residues in the CDR3. V dropped 0 bases and J dropped 7 bases, with 22 bases sitting between them. The CDR3 DNA sequence: TGTGCCAGCAGTTACTCCCCCTTTAGGGGCCATCCCATGGAGCAGTACTTC. The encoded protein is CASSYSPFRGHPMEQYF.

The chain combines TRBV5-1 with TRBJ1-3; D is possibly TRBD1 (5 bases). Germline values: CDR1 SGHRS, CDR2 YFSETQ. This CDR3 spans 15 amino acids. V lost 3 bases, J lost 2 bases, and 12 bases lay in between. The DNA of the CDR3 is TGCGCCAGCAGCTCCTCCGGGACTCCTGGAAACACCATATATTTT. It encodes CASSSSGTPGNTIYF.

The chain recombines TRBV20-1 with TRBJ2-7; 13 nucleotides align to TRBD2. The CDR3 spans 14 residues. Germline assignment: CDR1 DFQATT and CDR2 SNEGSKA (reference sequence). V gave up 5 bases and J gave up 2 bases; unmatched junction bases: 3. This CDR3 reads CSAGLAGDPYEQYF. DNA for the CDR3: TGCAGTGCTGGACTAGCGGGAGACCCCTACGAGCAGTACTTC.

The chain joins TRBV18 to TRBJ1-2, with D possibly TRBD1 on 5 matching bases. The germline V gene encodes CDR1 KGHSH and CDR2 LQKENI. V lost 2 bases to trimming and J lost 6 bases, with 13 bases between them. This CDR3 is built from 14 residues. The CDR3 nucleotides are TGTGCCAGCTCACCAAACGGTGGGGGTGATGGCTACACCTTC. Translated, it gives CASSPNGGGDGYTF.

The chain links TRBV20-1 to TRBJ2-5; D is perhaps TRBD2 (6 bases). Germline CDR1 DFQATT, CDR2 SNEGSKA (reference sequence). The CDR3 sequence is 15 residues long. V lost 5 bases, J lost 1 base, and 17 bases lay in between. The CDR3 reads CSADDRDSTQETQYF. The CDR3 coding sequence is TGCAGTGCTGACGACCGGGACTCAACCCAAGAGACCCAGTACTTC.

This clone rates as medium-sized. The chain couples TRBV20-1 to TRBJ2-3; D call uncertain. V was shortened by 5 bases and J by 0 bases, with 12 bases between the two germline ends. This CDR3 has 14 residues. Germline V CDR1 and CDR2: DFQATT, SNEGSKA (reference sequence). The CDR3 sequence is CSAPAVTSTDTQYF. In nucleotides, the CDR3 is TGCAGTGCTCCGGCGGTTACTAGCACAGATACGCAGTATTTT.

The chain carries TRBV11-2 and TRBJ2-5; 7 nucleotides line up with TRBD2. CDR3 size: 14 residues. Germline CDR1 SGHAT, CDR2 FQNNGV. V gave up 1 base and J gave up 4 bases; unmatched junction bases: 3. CDR3 sequence reads: CASSLGTGGETQYF. The CDR3 region has the DNA TGTGCCAGCAGCTTAGGAACGGGAGGAGAGACCCAGTACTTC.

This clone was seen a few times. The chain employs TRBV24-1 and TRBJ2-7; the D gene is possibly TRBD2 (6 bases). Trimming took off 5 bases at V and 0 bases at J, with 13 bases between the two ends. Germline V gene lookup returns CDR1 KGHDR and CDR2 SFDVKD. The CDR3 spans 15 residues. CDR3 amino acids: CATSAGTRDSYEQYF. Here the CDR3 DNA reads TGTGCCACCAGTGCCGGGACTCGGGACTCCTACGAGCAGTACTTC.

This chain uses TRBV20-1 with TRBJ2-1; 9 bases agree with TRBD2. Losses at the gene ends were 0 bases for V and 7 bases for J; bases not matched to a gene: 13. CDR1 and CDR2 from the germline V gene are DFQATT and SNEGSKA (reference sequence). This CDR3 spans 17 amino acids. The CDR3 here is CSARDRAAGGPENEQFF. The CDR3 nucleotides read TGCAGTGCTAGAGATAGGGCGGCGGGAGGGCCGGAAAATGAGCAGTTCTTC.

The V gene is TRBV18, the J gene TRBJ1-4; weak D call: TRBD1 (5 bases). The length of the CDR3 is 14 residues. The germline V and J ends were trimmed by 5 bases and 7 bases, with 14 bases remaining between them. CDR1 KGHSH and CDR2 LQKENI come from the germline V gene. CDR3 bases: TGTGCCAGCTCAACCGGGGCCTGGGGTGAAAAACTGTTTTTT. As protein: CASSTGAWGEKLFF.

The chain recombines TRBV7-2 with TRBJ1-5, with TRBD1 identical over 7 bases. The CDR3 runs to 14 residues. With V trimmed by 5 bases and J by 2 bases, 3 bases remained unmatched. The germline gives CDR1 SGHTA, CDR2 FQGNSA. Here the CDR3 reads CASSRTGGNQPQHF. The CDR3 coding sequence is TGTGCCAGCAGCCGAACAGGGGGCAATCAGCCCCAGCATTTT.

This chain uses TRBV20-1 with TRBJ2-7, with 10 bases matching TRBD2. Germline CDR1 is DFQATT and CDR2 is SNEGSKA (reference sequence). The CDR3 is 13 residues long. Trimming cost V 3 bases and J 6 bases; bases outside gene matches: 5. The CDR3 nucleotides are TGCAGTGCTAGCGGGACTAGCGAGATCGAGCAGTACTTC. Translated, it gives CSASGTSEIEQYF.

As for this clone: The conserved final phenylalanine or tryptophan is absent from the CDR3, which likely points to a read error. This chain links TRBV20-1 with TRBJ1-1; tentative D call: TRBD1 (5 bases). CDR1 and CDR2 from the germline V gene are DFQATT and SNEGSKA (reference sequence). This CDR3 is built from 16 residues. Trimming shortened V by 3 bases and J by 5 bases, and 22 bases separated the two germline ends. CDR3 region: CSARIPRRGVRTEAFL. CDR3 nucleotide sequence: TGCAGTGCTAGGATACCTAGGCGGGGGGTGAGAACTGAAGCTTTCCTT.

This clone is deemed medium-sized (0.01 to 0.1%). The chain uses TRBV9 and TRBJ2-7; D might be TRBD2 (5 bases). This CDR3 has 15 residues. V gave up 3 bases and J gave up 2 bases, with 15 bases separating them. The germline gives CDR1 SGDLS, CDR2 YYNGEE. Here the CDR3 reads CASSASGKSTYEQYF. DNA of the CDR3: TGTGCCAGCAGCGCCTCCGGGAAGTCCACCTACGAGCAGTACTTC.

This clone appeared once. The chain combines TRBV11-1 with TRBJ1-6; D may be TRBD1 (6 bases). Trimming took 1 base from V and 4 from J, leaving 11 bases between them. Germline V gives CDR1 SGHAT, CDR2 FQDESV (reference sequence). The CDR3 totals 16 residues. The CDR3 sequence is CASSLVGQTYNSPLHF. In nucleotides, the CDR3 is TGTGCCAGCAGCTTAGTTGGACAGACATATAATTCACCCCTCCACTTT. Full variable domain (outside the CDR3, taken from reference TRBV11-1 and TRBJ1-6): EAEVAQSPRYKITEKSQAVAFWCDPISGHATLYWYRQILGQGPELLVQFQDESVVDDSQLPKDRFSAERLKGVDSTLKIQPAELGDSAMYLCASSLVGQTYNSPLHFGNGTRLTVT.

In its sample, this clone was seen a few times. The gene calls are TRBV14 and TRBJ1-2; 8 bases line up with TRBD1. This CDR3 region has 15 residues. Germline V gene sequence: CDR1 SGHDN, CDR2 FVKESK. The V segment lost 4 bases and the J segment 2 bases; nucleotides outside the gene matches: 6. CDR3 protein: CASSRLDRDNYGYTF. The CDR3 DNA sequence: TGTGCCAGCAGCCGGCTGGACAGGGACAACTATGGCTACACCTTC.

This clone was counted a few times. The genes are TRBV25-1 and TRBJ2-1; no reliable D call. The V gene lost 4 bases and the J gene lost 10 bases, with 14 bases spanning the gap. The CDR3 runs to 13 residues. Germline V gives CDR1 MGHDK, CDR2 SYGVNS. Here the CDR3 reads CASSVPPSQEQFF. Written as DNA, the CDR3 is TGTGCCAGCAGTGTCCCCCCTAGTCAGGAGCAGTTCTTC.